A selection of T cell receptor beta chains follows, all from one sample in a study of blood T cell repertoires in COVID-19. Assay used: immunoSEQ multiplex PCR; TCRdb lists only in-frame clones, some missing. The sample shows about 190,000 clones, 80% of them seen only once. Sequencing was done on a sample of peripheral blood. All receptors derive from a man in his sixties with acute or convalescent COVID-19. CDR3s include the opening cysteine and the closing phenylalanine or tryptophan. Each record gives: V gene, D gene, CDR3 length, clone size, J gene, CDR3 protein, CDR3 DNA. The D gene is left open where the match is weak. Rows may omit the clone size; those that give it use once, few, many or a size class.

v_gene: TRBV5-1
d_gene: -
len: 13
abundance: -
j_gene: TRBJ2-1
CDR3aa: CASSSDSDNEQFF
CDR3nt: TGCGCCAGCAGCTCGGACAGTGACAATGAGCAGTTCTTC

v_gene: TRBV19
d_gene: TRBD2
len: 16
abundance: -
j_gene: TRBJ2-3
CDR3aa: CASSALAGEFADTQYF
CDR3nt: TGTGCCAGTAGTGCTCTAGCGGGAGAATTTGCAGATACGCAGTATTTT

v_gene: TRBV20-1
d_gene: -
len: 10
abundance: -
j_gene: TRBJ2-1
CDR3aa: CSAEGNEQFF
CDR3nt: TGCAGTGCGGAGGGGAATGAGCAGTTCTTC

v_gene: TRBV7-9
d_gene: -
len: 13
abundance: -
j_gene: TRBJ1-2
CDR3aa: CASSLAGASGYTF
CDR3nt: TGTGCCAGCAGCTTAGCTGGGGCCAGTGGCTACACCTTC

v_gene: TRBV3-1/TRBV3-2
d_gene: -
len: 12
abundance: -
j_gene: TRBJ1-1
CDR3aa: CASSQSSTEAFF
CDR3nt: TGTGCCAGCAGCCAATCCTCCACTGAAGCTTTCTTT

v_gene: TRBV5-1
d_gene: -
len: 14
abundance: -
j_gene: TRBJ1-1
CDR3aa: CASSLGGSNTEAFF
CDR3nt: TGCGCCAGCAGCTTGGGAGGGTCGAACACTGAAGCTTTCTTT

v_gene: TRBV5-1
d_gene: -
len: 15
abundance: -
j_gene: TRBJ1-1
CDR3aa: CASSLGRGGNTEAFF
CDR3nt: TGCGCCAGCAGTTTGGGTAGGGGTGGGAACACTGAAGCTTTCTTT

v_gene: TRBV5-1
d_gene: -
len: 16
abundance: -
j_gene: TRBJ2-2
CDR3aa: CASSLESLANTGELFF
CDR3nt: TGCGCCAGCAGCTTGGAGTCCCTAGCTAACACCGGGGAGCTGTTTTTT

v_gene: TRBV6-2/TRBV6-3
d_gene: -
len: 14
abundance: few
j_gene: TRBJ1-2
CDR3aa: CASSYSTANYGYTF
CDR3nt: TGTGCCAGCAGTTACTCTACAGCTAACTATGGCTACACCTTC

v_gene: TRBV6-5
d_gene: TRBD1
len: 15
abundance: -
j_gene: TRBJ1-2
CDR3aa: CASTAGRQGFNGYTF
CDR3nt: TGTGCCAGCACCGCCGGTCGACAGGGCTTCAATGGCTACACCTTC

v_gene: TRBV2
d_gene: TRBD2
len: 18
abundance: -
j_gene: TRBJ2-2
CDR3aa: CASQGPSGGSVNTGELFF
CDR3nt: TGTGCCAGCCAAGGGCCTAGCGGGGGGTCCGTGAACACCGGGGAGCTGTTTTTT

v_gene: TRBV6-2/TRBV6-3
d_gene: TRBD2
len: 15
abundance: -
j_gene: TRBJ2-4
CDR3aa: CASSLAGDAKNIQYF
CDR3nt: TGTGCCAGCAGTTTAGCGGGAGATGCCAAAAACATTCAGTACTTC

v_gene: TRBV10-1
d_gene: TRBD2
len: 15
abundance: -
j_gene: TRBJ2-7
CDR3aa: CASSDRTSGMDEQYF
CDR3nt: TGCGCCAGCAGTGACCGGACTAGCGGGATGGACGAGCAGTACTTC

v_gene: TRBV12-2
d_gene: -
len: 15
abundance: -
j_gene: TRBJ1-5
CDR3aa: CASRLVGGLNQPQHF
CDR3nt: TGTGCAAGTCGCTTAGTGGGGGGACTCAATCAGCCCCAGCATTTT

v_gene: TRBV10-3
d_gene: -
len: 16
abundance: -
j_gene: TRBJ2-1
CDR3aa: CAISVTLADSYNEQFF
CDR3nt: TGTGCCATCAGTGTGACATTAGCGGACTCCTACAATGAGCAGTTCTTC

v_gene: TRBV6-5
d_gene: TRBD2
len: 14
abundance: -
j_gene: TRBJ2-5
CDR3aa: CASRRGLAGETQYF
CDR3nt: TGTGCCAGCCGACGCGGACTAGCGGGAGAGACCCAGTACTTC

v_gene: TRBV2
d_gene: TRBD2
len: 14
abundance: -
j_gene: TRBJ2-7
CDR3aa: CASSLAGGAYEQYF
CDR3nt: TGTGCCAGCAGCTTAGCGGGAGGGGCCTACGAGCAGTACTTC

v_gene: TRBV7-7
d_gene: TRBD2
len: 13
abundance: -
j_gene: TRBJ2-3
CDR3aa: CASSLLAPDTQYF
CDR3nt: TGTGCTAGCAGCTTACTAGCGCCAGATACGCAGTATTTT

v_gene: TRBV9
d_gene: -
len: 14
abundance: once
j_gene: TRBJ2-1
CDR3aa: CASSVEAAANEQFF
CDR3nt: TGTGCCAGCAGCGTAGAGGCCGCGGCTAATGAGCAGTTCTTC

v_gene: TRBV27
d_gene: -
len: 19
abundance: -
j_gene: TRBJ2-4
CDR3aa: CASSSSHTTAPGGWNIQYF
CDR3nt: TGTGCCAGCAGTTCCTCCCATACCACGGCACCCGGAGGGTGGAACATTCAGTACTTC

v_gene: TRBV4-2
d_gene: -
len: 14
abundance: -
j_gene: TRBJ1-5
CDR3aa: CASSQNREYQPQHF
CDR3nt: TGTGCCAGCAGCCAAAACAGGGAATATCAGCCCCAGCATTTT

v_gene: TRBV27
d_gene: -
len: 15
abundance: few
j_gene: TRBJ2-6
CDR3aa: CASSFGNSGANVLTF
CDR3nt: TGTGCCAGCAGTTTCGGGAACTCTGGGGCCAACGTCCTGACTTTC

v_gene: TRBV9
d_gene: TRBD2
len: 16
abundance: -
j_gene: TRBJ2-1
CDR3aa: CASSVLGGRGHNEQFF
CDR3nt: TGTGCCAGCAGCGTACTGGGAGGGAGAGGACACAATGAGCAGTTCTTC

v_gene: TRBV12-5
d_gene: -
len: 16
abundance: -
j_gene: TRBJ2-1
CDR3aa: CASGLVEGVPYNEQFF
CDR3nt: TGTGCTAGTGGTTTGGTGGAGGGCGTGCCTTACAATGAGCAGTTCTTC

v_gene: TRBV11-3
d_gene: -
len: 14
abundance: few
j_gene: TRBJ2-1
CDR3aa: CASSLGGRSNEQFF
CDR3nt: TGTGCCAGCAGCTTGGGGGGGCGGAGCAATGAGCAGTTCTTC

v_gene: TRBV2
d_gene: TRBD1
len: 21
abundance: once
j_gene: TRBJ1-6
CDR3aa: CASIPPRKLQGKSSYNSPLHF
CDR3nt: TGTGCCAGCATCCCCCCGCGGAAGTTACAGGGGAAGAGCTCCTATAATTCACCCCTCCACTTT

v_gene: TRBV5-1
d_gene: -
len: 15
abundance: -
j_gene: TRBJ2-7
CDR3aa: CASSLAGGSSYEQYF
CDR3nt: TGCGCCAGCAGCTTGGCCGGCGGAAGCTCCTACGAGCAGTACTTC

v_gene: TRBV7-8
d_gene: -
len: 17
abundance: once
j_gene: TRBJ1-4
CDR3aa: CASSLGGGLATNEKLFF
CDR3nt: TGTGCCAGCAGCTTAGGTGGGGGCCTGGCAACTAATGAAAAACTGTTTTTT

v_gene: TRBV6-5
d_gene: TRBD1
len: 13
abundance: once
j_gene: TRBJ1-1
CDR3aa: CASCGAGGTEAFF
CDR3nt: TGTGCCAGCTGCGGGGCAGGGGGTACTGAAGCTTTCTTT

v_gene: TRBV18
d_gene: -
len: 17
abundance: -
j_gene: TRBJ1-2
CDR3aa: CASSPPGLDSSNYGYTF
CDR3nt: TGTGCCAGCTCACCACCGGGGTTGGACAGTTCTAACTATGGCTACACCTTC

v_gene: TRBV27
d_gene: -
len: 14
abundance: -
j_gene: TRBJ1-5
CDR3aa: CASSHGQSNQPQHF
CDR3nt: TGTGCCAGCAGCCACGGACAGTCCAATCAGCCCCAGCATTTT

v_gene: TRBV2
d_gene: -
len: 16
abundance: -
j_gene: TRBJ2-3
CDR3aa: CASSEGWRGYTDTQYF
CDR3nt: TGTGCCAGCAGTGAAGGTTGGCGGGGATACACAGATACGCAGTATTTT

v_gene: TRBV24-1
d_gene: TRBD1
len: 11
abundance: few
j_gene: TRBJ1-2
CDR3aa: CATGQGDGYTF
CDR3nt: TGTGCCACCGGACAGGGTGATGGCTACACCTTC

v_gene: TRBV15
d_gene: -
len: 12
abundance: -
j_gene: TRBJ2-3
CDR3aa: CATSRGSIQEYF
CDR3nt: TGTGCCACCAGCAGAGGTTCAATACAGGAGTATTTT

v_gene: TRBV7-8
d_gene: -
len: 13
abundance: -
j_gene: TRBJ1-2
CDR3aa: CASSRRDNYGYTF
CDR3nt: TGTGCCAGCAGCAGGAGGGACAACTATGGCTACACCTTC

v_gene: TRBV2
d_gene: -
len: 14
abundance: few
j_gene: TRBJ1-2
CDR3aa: CASSPSLRREGYTF
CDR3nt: TGTGCCAGCAGTCCTTCCTTACGGAGGGAAGGCTACACCTTC

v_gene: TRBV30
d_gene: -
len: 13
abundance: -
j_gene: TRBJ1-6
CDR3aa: CAATDFNNSPLHF
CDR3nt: TGTGCCGCAACGGACTTTAATAATTCACCCCTCCACTTT

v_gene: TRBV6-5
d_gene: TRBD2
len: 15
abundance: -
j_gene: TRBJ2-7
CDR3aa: CASSYSSSGSYEQYF
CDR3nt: TGTGCCAGCAGTTACTCGTCTAGCGGCTCCTACGAGCAGTACTTC

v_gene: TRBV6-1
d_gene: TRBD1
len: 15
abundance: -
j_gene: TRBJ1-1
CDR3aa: CASSDEPGGGTEAFF
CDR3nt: TGTGCCAGCAGTGATGAACCAGGGGGTGGTACTGAAGCTTTCTTT

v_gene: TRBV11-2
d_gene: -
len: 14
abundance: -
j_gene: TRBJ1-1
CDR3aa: CASSSGRRDTEAFF
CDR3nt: TGTGCCAGCAGCTCGGGGCGGAGGGACACTGAAGCTTTCTTT

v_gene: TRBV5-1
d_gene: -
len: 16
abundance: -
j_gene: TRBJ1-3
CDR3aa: CASSFDSYTGGNTIYF
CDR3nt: TGCGCCAGCAGCTTTGACAGCTACACCGGTGGAAACACCATATATTTT

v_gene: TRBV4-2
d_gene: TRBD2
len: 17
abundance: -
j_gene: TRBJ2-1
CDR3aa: CASSQKGWLADYNEQFF
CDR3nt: TGTGCCAGCAGCCAAAAGGGGTGGCTAGCGGACTACAATGAGCAGTTCTTC

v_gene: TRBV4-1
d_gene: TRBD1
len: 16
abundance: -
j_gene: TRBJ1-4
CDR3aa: CASSQEATGNLEKLFF
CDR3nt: TGCGCCAGCAGCCAAGAAGCGACAGGGAATTTAGAAAAACTGTTTTTT

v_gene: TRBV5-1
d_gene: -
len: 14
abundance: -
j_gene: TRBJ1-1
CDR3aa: CASSHLTAQGRAFF
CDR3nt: TGCGCCAGCAGCCACCTTACTGCTCAGGGAAGAGCTTTCTTT

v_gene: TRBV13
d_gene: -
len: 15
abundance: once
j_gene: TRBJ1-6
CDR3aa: CASSLDRGFNSPLHF
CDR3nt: TGTGCCAGCAGCTTAGATCGAGGGTTTAATTCACCCCTCCACTTT

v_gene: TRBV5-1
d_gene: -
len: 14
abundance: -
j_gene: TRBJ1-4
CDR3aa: CASSTATTNEKLFF
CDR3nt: TGCGCCAGCTCGACAGCCACAACTAATGAAAAACTGTTTTTT